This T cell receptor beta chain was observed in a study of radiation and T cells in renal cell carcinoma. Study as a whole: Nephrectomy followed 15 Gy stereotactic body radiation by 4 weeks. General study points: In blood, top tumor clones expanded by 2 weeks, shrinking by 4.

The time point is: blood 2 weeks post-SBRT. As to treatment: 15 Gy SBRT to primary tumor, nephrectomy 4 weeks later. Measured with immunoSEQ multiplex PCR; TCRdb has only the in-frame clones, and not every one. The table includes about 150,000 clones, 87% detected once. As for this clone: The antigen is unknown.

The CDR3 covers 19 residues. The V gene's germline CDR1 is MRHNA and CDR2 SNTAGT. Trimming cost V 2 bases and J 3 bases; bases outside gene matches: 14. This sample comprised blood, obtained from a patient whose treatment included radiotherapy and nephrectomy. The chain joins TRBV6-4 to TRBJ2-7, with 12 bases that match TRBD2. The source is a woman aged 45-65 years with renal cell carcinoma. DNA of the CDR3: TGTGCCAGCAGTGACGCTCTAGCGGGGGGGCCCCTGACCAACTACGAGCAGTACTTC. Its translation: CASSDALAGGPLTNYEQYF.